These T cell receptor beta chains were read from a single sample in a study of T cells in tuberculosis. The method was immunoSEQ multiplex PCR; TCRdb's version includes in-frame clones alone and lacks a portion of them. The data contain 55,000 to 70,000 clones, 81% of them singletons. Sequenced: CD1b-GMM tetramer-negative cells sorted from PBMCs. The receptors shown here come from an adult woman with latent tuberculosis. Each CDR3 is given with its conserved first and last residue.

j_call | v_call | cdr3_aa
TRBJ2-7 | TRBV28 | CASSSTAGAYEQYF
TRBJ2-7 | TRBV6-1 | CASSVIQREYEQYF
TRBJ1-1 | TRBV23-1 | CASSQTNSMNTEAFF
TRBJ2-3 | TRBV2 | CASSDYRLMAGDTQYF
TRBJ2-7 | TRBV27 | CASRLAGMTYEQYF
TRBJ2-5 | TRBV9 | CASSVGTSGGPYQETQYF
TRBJ1-2 | TRBV27 | CASSLQVGYGYTF
TRBJ2-7 | TRBV6-1 | CASRDVGQSYEQYF
TRBJ2-3 | TRBV4-2 | CASSQAAGFTDTQYF
TRBJ1-2 | TRBV5-6 | CASSLTGLTEDITF
TRBJ2-1 | TRBV7-6 | CASSSVGRGGEQFF
TRBJ1-5 | TRBV28 | CASMRHGARAISNQPQHF
TRBJ2-1 | TRBV4-2 | CASSQVALTHNEQFF